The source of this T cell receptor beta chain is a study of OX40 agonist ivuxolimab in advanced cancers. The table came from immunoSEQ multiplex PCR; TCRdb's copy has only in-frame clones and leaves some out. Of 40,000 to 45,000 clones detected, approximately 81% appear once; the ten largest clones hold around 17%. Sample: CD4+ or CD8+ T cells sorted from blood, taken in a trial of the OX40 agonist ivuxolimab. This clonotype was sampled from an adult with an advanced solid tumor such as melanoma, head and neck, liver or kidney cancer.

Written as DNA, the CDR3 is TGTGCCAGCGGACCAGGGGACAGGAGCCTGGAGACCCTCCACTTT. Translating gives CASGPGDRSLETLHF. This chain uses TRBV6-5 with TRBJ1-6; 8 nucleotides align to TRBD1. The V and J ends lost 8 bases and 14 bases, in that order; junction bases with no gene match: 17. The CDR3 totals 15 residues. Germline V CDR1 and CDR2: MNHEY, SVGAGI.